Reported below is one TCR beta chain. What it binds is not known. Repertoires were generated with immunoSEQ multiplex PCR, while TCRdb's copy carries only in-frame clones and drops some. This sample has approximately 57,000 clones, with approximately 93% found just once. This sample is drawn from a study of cytomegalovirus exposure and HLA in healthy donors. Study-wide findings and caveats: It was reportedly the case that the classifier diagnosed cytomegalovirus status with high specificity and sensitivity. Cytomegalovirus association was listed for roughly 160 TCR beta chains.

With V trimmed by 9 bases and J by 0 bases, 5 bases remained unmatched. Germline CDR1 and CDR2: SGHTA and FQGNSA. The CDR3 sequence is 15 residues long. The sample was PBMCs. The chain is built from TRBV7-2 and TRBJ2-6, with 7 bases aligning to TRBD2. The source of this sequence is a woman aged 18-29 years in good health and CMV-seronegative. This CDR3 reads CASHTGGSGANVLTF. CDR3 sequence (DNA): TGTGCCAGTCATACGGGGGGCTCTGGGGCCAACGTCCTGACTTTC.